This T cell receptor (beta chain) was identified in a study of shared clonotypes between healthy human individuals. Some clones are missing from TCRdb's copy, which holds only in-frame ones; the method was immunoSEQ multiplex PCR. This table has some 1 million clones, about 80% appearing once. The CDR3 is made up of 14 amino acids. The V and J ends lost 6 bases and 4 bases, in that order; junction bases with no gene match: 8. Per germline, CDR1 MDHEN and CDR2 SYDVKM. This clone was found once. What it recognizes is unknown. Researchers partitioned CD4+ cells into CD45RA+ naive and CD45RA-negative memory subsets. Broader study findings: Sequencing of the sorted subsets was shown by rarefaction to be incomplete despite large depth. Memory subsets generally showed lower estimated richness than naive subsets.

The TCR comes from a man aged 18 to 29 in good health. The sample taken for sequencing was memory CD4+ T cells sorted from blood. Subset: CD45RA-negative fraction. The V and J genes are TRBV28 and TRBJ1-1; 7 nucleotides match TRBD1. CDR3 sequence: CASSPGQRITEAFF. The CDR3 DNA is TGTGCCAGCAGCCCGGGACAGCGGATCACTGAAGCTTTCTTT.